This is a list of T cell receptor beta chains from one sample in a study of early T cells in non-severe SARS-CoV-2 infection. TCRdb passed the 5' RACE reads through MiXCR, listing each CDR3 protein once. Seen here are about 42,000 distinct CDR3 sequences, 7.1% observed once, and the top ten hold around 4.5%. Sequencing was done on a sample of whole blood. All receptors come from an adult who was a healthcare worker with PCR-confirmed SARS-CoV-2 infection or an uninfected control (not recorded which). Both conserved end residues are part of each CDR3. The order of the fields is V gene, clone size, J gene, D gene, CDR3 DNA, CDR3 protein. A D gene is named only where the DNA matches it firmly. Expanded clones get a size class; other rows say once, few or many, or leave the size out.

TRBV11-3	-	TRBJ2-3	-	TGTGCCAGCAGCACGAGGGAGGATACGCAGTATTTT	CASSTREDTQYF
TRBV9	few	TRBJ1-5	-	TGTGCCAGCAGCGCAGGGATGGGCAATCAGCCCCAGCATTTT	CASSAGMGNQPQHF
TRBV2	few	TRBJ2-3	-	TGTGCCAGCAGTGAATATAGTCATGGCACAGATACGCAGTATTTT	CASSEYSHGTDTQYF
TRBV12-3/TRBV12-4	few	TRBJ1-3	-	TGTGCCAGCAGTTTCTACGAAAAAGGAAACACCATATATTTT	CASSFYEKGNTIYF
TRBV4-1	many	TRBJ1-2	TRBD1	TGCGCCAGCAGCCGGACAGGCTATGGCTACACCTTC	CASSRTGYGYTF
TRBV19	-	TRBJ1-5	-	TGTGCCAGTAGTATGGGGTTGGTCAATCAGCCCCAGCATTTT	CASSMGLVNQPQHF
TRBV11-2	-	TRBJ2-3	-	TGTGCCAGCAGCTTAGATCGTGTAGGCACAGATACGCAGTATTTT	CASSLDRVGTDTQYF
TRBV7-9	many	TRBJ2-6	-	TGTGCCAGCTTTCAGAACTCTGGGGCCAACGTCCTGACTTTC	CASFQNSGANVLTF
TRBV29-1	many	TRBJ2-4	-	TGCAGCGTGGACGGACTGGGAAACATTCAGTACTTC	CSVDGLGNIQYF
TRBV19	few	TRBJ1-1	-	TGTGCCAGTAGTATAGCGGGACCCCTGAGGGCTGAAGCTTTCTTT	CASSIAGPLRAEAFF
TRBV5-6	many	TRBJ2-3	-	TGTGCCAGCAGCTCGACTAGCACAGATACGCAGTATTTT	CASSSTSTDTQYF
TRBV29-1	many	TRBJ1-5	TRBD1	TGCAGCGTTGCCAAGGGGGCGGGCAATCAGCCCCAGCATTTT	CSVAKGAGNQPQHF
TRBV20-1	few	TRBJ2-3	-	TGCAGTGCTAGAGACCGACAGACCGCTGGGGATACGCAGTATTTT	CSARDRQTAGDTQYF
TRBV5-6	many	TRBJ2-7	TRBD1	TGTGCCAGCAGCTCTCAGGGGGCTTGGTACGAGCAGTACTTC	CASSSQGAWYEQYF
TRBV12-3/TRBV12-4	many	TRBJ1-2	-	TGTGCCAGCAGTTTGGGGACGCCGGCCGGGGGCGGCTACACCTTC	CASSLGTPAGGGYTF
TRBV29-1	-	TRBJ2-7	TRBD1	TGCAGCGTTGAGGTTACGGGACAGGGGTCCAACGAGCAGTACTTC	CSVEVTGQGSNEQYF
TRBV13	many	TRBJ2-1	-	TGTGCCAGCAGCTTTGGAGGGTATGGGAGGCTTTCCTACAATGAGCAGTTCTTC	CASSFGGYGRLSYNEQFF
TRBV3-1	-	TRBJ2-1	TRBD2	TGTGCCAGCAGCGAGCGGGGGAACTCCTACAATGAGCAGTTCTTC	CASSERGNSYNEQFF
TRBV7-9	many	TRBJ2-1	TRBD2	TGTGCCAGCAGCTTAACTAGCGGCCCCAATGAGCAGTTCTTC	CASSLTSGPNEQFF
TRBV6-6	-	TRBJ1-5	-	TGTGCCAGCAGCCCCGACATTCAGCCCCAGCATTTT	CASSPDIQPQHF
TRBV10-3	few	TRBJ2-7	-	TGTGCCATCAATGAAGGGGAATCCTCCTACGAGCAGTACTTC	CAINEGESSYEQYF
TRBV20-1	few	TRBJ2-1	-	TGCAGTGCCCCGGGGGCGGGGGCCCGCTACAATGAGCAGTTCTTC	CSAPGAGARYNEQFF
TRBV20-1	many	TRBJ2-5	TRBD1	TGCAGCCCACTGGACAGGGGAGGGCACGAGACCCAGTACTTC	CSPLDRGGHETQYF
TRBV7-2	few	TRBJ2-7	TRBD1	TGTGCCAGCAGCTTTAGACAGGGACACGAGCAGTACTTC	CASSFRQGHEQYF
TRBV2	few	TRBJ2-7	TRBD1	TGTGCCAGCAGTGAGGGACAGGTCCACCCGGCCGAGCAGTACTTC	CASSEGQVHPAEQYF
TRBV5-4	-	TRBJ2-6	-	TGTGCCAGCAGCTTGTGGGGCTCTGGGGCCAACGTCCTGACTTTC	CASSLWGSGANVLTF
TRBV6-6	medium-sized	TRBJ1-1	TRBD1	TGTGCCAGCAGTTACGCCGTTGGCAGGGGGAGCACTGAAGCTTTCTTT	CASSYAVGRGSTEAFF
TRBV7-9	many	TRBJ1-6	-	TGTGCCAGCAGCCTATCGGGGTCACCCCTCCACTTT	CASSLSGSPLHF
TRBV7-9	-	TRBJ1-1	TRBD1	TGTGCCAGCACCCTCGGACAGGCCAACACTGAAGCTTTCTTT	CASTLGQANTEAFF
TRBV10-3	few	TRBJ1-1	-	TGTGCCATCTCGGAGTCCATGAACACTGAAGCTTTCTTT	CAISESMNTEAFF
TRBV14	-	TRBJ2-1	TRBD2	TGTGCCAGCAGCCGTTTCCCGGGACTAGGGATCAATGAGCAGTTCTTC	CASSRFPGLGINEQFF
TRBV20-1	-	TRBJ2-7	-	TGCAGTGCTAGAGCTACAGGGAGCTCCTACGAGCAGTACTTC	CSARATGSSYEQYF